The sample holds a few counts of the clone carrying this TCR beta chain. Naive CD8 T cells were picked out by sorting for CD8+CD4-CCR7+CD45RA+. Bulk TCR libraries were made with methods that had been previously described and with listed TCR primers. TCRdb analysed the PCR reads with MiXCR anew, one entry per CDR3 protein. The sample lists 85,000 to 130,000 distinct CDR3 sequences, roughly a third occurring once. The CDR3 contains 15 residues. V was pared by 6 bases and J by 0 bases, with 7 bases of the junction left unmatched. Germline V CDR1 and CDR2: DFQATT, SNEGSKA (reference sequence). This sample stems from a study of molecular identifiers for immune sequencing clone quantification.

This rearrangement joins TRBV20-1 to TRBJ2-3, with 9 bases that match TRBD1. The TCR comes from a human donor in good health. Some libraries in this study had Jurkat cell RNA spiked in. Specimen: naive CD8+ T cells from blood, with Jurkat cell RNA spiked in. The subset is: FACS-sorted CD8+CD4-CCR7+CD45RA+ naive T cells. The CDR3 loop is CSATSQGASTDTQYF. The CDR3 DNA is TGCAGTGCGACCTCACAGGGGGCTAGCACAGATACGCAGTATTTT.